This TCR beta chain is drawn from a study of cytomegalovirus exposure and HLA in healthy donors. Broader study findings: Per a later analysis, 15,000 to 20,000 TCR beta sequences showed association with HLA alleles at 0.05 false discovery rate. Later on, a genetic analysis was performed. It linked a missense variant in DCLRE1C with V- and J-gene trimming of TCR beta. There were reportedly fewer N-insertions in an Asian-associated ancestry cluster than the roughly 680-donor mean, in a later analysis. A later analysis found most CMV-associated TCR beta chains apparently HLA-restricted.

Germline V gene data show CDR1 as SEHNR and CDR2 as FQNEAQ (reference sequence). Trimming shortened V by 8 bases and J by 2 bases, and 12 bases separated the two germline ends. CDR3 length equals 13 residues. PCR amplification relied on 60 Vbeta primers (plus 13 Jbeta primers). Here immunoSEQ multiplex PCR was the method, and the copy in TCRdb shows in-frame clones only, minus some. The table records about 230,000 clones, just over 75% of them present only once. Worth noting for this clone: What it binds is not known.

The chain joins TRBV7-9 to TRBJ2-5; weak D call: TRBD1 (5 bases). Sequencing input: PBMCs. This clonotype was obtained from a woman aged 55-75 years in good health and CMV-seropositive. The CDR3: CASQKTVQETQYF. The CDR3 DNA sequence: TGTGCCAGCCAAAAGACAGTACAAGAGACCCAGTACTTC.